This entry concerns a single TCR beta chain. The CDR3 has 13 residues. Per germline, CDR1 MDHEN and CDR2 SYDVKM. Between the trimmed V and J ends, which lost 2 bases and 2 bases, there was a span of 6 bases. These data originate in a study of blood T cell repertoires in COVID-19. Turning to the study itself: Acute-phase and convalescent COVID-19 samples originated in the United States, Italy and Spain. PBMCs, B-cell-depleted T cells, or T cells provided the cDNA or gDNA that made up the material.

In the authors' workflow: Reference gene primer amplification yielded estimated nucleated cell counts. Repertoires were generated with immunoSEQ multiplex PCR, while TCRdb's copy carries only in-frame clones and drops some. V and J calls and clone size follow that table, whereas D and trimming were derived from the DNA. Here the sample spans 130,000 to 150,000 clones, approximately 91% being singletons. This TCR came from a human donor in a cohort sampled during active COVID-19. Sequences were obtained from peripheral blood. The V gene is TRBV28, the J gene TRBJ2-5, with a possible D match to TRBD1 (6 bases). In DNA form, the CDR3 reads TGTGCCAGCAGTTTAGACAGGCAAGAGACCCAGTACTTC. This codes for CASSLDRQETQYF.